This is a list of T cell receptor beta chains from one sample in a study of blood T cell repertoires in COVID-19. Libraries were prepared by immunoSEQ multiplex PCR; TCRdb keeps only in-frame clonotypes and omits some of them. The sample records around 200,000 clones, about 88% being singletons. The sequenced sample consisted of peripheral blood. The receptors come from a man aged 35 to 55 with active or convalescent COVID-19. The conserved cysteine and the conserved F or W are not part of the CDR3 here.

TRBJ1-2	TRBV12-3/TRBV12-4	ASSLRASRYT
TRBJ2-7	TRBV28	ASSPGTGTYEQY
TRBJ1-2	TRBV5-1	ASSLGSWVVKSYGYT
TRBJ1-1	TRBV18	ASSPKAGELNTEAF
TRBJ2-7	TRBV3-1/TRBV3-2	ASSQGLAGGEQY
TRBJ2-7	TRBV2	ASSESGGAYEQY
TRBJ1-5	TRBV19	ASSTGTGNQPQH
TRBJ2-1	TRBV27	ASSSGTEQF
TRBJ1-5	TRBV29-1	SVRTGRSNQPQH
TRBJ2-2	TRBV6-2/TRBV6-3	ASSYFGAGELF
TRBJ1-2	TRBV6-1	ASSEPMDRGRVNYGYT
TRBJ2-3	TRBV5-4	ASSLPLSTDTQY
TRBJ1-5	TRBV28	ASSDMRWSNQPQH
TRBJ1-1	TRBV4-2	ASSQGGRGRNTEAF
TRBJ1-1	TRBV19	ASSAQGMNTEAF
TRBJ2-2	TRBV5-4	ASSLGQFNTGELF
TRBJ1-4	TRBV19	ASRQGSPQNEKLF
TRBJ1-2	TRBV3-1/TRBV3-2	ASSRPGAYTTRDGYT
TRBJ1-5	TRBV2	ASSEIAGGGEPQH
TRBJ2-5	TRBV5-1	ASYGLAGVEETQY
TRBJ1-1	TRBV27	ASRDRQSNTEAF
TRBJ1-2	TRBV5-1	ASSLLQGADGYT
TRBJ1-2	TRBV12-3/TRBV12-4	ASSLRDRYGYT
TRBJ1-1	TRBV19	ASSSLRGQRNTEAF
TRBJ2-1	TRBV5-8	ASSSGGSWVNEQF
TRBJ1-1	TRBV5-8	ASSWRTEAF
TRBJ1-6	TRBV4-1	ASSHSPMESYNSPLH
TRBJ2-3	TRBV3-1/TRBV3-2	ASSPIGLAGAAADTQY
TRBJ1-5	TRBV19	ASSPPAGRNQPQH
TRBJ1-2	TRBV19	ASSIRAGYGYT
TRBJ1-1	TRBV14	ASSQEQGLGAF